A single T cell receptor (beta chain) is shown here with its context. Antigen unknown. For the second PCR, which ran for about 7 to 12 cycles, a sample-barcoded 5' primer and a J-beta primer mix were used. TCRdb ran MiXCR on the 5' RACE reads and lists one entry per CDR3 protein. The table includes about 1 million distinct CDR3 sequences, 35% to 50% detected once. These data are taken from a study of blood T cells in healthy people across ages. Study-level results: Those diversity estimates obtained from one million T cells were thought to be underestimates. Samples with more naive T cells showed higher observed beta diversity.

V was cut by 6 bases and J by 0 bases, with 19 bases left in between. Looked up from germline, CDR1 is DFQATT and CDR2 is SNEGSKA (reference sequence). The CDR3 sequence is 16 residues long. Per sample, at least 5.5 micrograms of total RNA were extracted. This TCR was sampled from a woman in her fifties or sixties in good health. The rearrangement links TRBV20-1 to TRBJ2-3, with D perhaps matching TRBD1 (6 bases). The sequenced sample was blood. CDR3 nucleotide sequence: TGCAGTGCCGCGTTAGACAGGATCTTTAGCACAGATACGCAGTATTTT. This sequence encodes CSAALDRIFSTDTQYF.